These 30 T cell receptor beta chains were all obtained from the same sample, sequenced in a study of T cell responses to AZD1222 COVID-19 vaccine. Method: immunoSEQ multiplex PCR; TCRdb's copy keeps in-frame clones and lacks some. This sample has approximately 260,000 clones, with 85% to 95% found just once. The sequencing here drew on peripheral blood, taken on day 0 of AZD1222 vaccination. The origin of the receptors is an adult in good health.

This clone occurred once. The chain's CDR3 is CASSWGTGGRTEAFF. The CDR3 bases are TGCGCCAGCAGCTGGGGGACAGGGGGCCGGACTGAAGCTTTCTTT. This sequence joins TRBV5-1 and TRBJ1-1; TRBD1 matches 12 bases. V lost 3 bases and J lost 5; bases outside the gene matches: 5. Germline V gene sequence: CDR1 SGHRS, CDR2 YFSETQ. The CDR3 spans 15 residues.

The chain couples TRBV6-2 or TRBV6-3 to TRBJ2-5; TRBD2 might be the D (5 bases). The ends were cut back, 4 bases at V and 7 bases at J, with 16 bases in the middle. Germline V gives CDR1 MNHEY, CDR2 SVGEGT. There are 14 residues in the CDR3. The CDR3 reads CASSWTHDPRTQYF. The CDR3 DNA is TGTGCCAGCAGTTGGACTCATGATCCCCGGACCCAGTACTTC.

The rearrangement uses TRBV27 and TRBJ1-4, with TRBD1 identical over 8 bases. V lost 3 bases, J lost 8 bases, and 20 bases stayed unmatched. This CDR3 contains 19 residues. Germline-derived CDR1 and CDR2 are MNHEY and SMNVEV (reference sequence). CDR3 in amino acids: CASSFTRGTGAAREEKLFF. CDR3 coding DNA: TGTGCCAGCAGTTTTACCCGGGGGACAGGTGCGGCCCGGGAGGAAAAACTGTTTTTT. Filled out from reference TRBV27 and TRBJ1-4, the complete variable domain reads EAQVTQNPRYLITVTGKKLTVTCSQNMNHEYMSWYRQDPGLGLRQIYYSMNVEVTDKGDVPEGYKVSRKEKRNFPLILESPSPNQTSLYFCASSFTRGTGAAREEKLFFGSGTQLSVL.

The V and J genes are TRBV28 and TRBJ1-3; 8 nucleotides match TRBD1. J lost 5 bases, V lost 3 bases, and 9 bases had no gene match. CDR1 is MDHEN, CDR2 SYDVKM, per germline. The CDR3 consists of 16 residues. The CDR3 sequence: CASSFIGQGRRNTIYF. The CDR3, as DNA: TGTGCCAGCAGTTTCATCGGACAGGGCCGGCGAAACACCATATATTTT.

This chain uses TRBV27 with TRBJ1-5; 8 positions agree with TRBD1. The ends lost 5 bases at V and 5 bases at J; junction bases unmatched: 5. CDR3 size: 14 residues. Germline CDR1 and CDR2: MNHEY and SMNVEV (reference sequence). The CDR3 sequence is CASSGQGAHQPQHF. CDR3 coding DNA: TGTGCCAGCAGTGGCCAGGGGGCTCATCAGCCCCAGCATTTT.

This chain uses TRBV5-5 with TRBJ2-7; D assignment may be TRBD1 or TRBD2 (5 bases each). The CDR3 runs to 16 residues. The V and J ends lost 0 bases and 0 bases respectively, with 13 bases between them. CDR1 and CDR2 (germline): SGHKS, YYEKEE (reference sequence). This CDR3 is CASSLGEGGGSYEQYF. CDR3 nucleotide sequence: TGTGCCAGCAGCTTGGGTGAGGGTGGGGGCTCCTACGAGCAGTACTTC.

J is TRBJ1-2 and V is TRBV5-6; the match to TRBD1 covers 7 bases. V lost 0 bases, J lost 4 bases, and 9 bases stayed unmatched. The CDR3 is made up of 16 amino acids. In germline, CDR1 is SGHDT, CDR2 YYEEEE. CDR3 sequence: CASSLGKGAITYGYTF. The CDR3 coding sequence is TGTGCCAGCAGCTTGGGTAAGGGGGCGATAACCTATGGCTACACCTTC.

V is TRBV5-4 and J is TRBJ2-2; 14 nucleotides line up with TRBD2. CDR1 SGHNT and CDR2 YYREEE come from the germline V gene (reference sequence). Losses at the gene ends were 3 bases for V and 4 bases for J; bases not matched to a gene: 8. This CDR3 spans 18 amino acids. This CDR3 is CASSSLTSGGAGTGELFF. CDR3 nucleotide sequence: TGTGCCAGCAGCTCCCTGACTAGCGGGGGGGCGGGCACCGGGGAGCTGTTTTTT.

This chain links TRBV13 with TRBJ2-7, with TRBD1 matching over 10 bases. The CDR3 is 15 residues long. CDR1 is PRHDT and CDR2 is FYEKMQ in the germline V gene (reference sequence). J gave up 4 bases and V 0 bases, and 3 bases lay outside the gene matches. In DNA form, the CDR3 reads TGTGCCAGCAGCTTAGGCCGACAGGGGGCGTACGAGCAGTACTTC. Protein product: CASSLGRQGAYEQYF.

The CDR3 here is CASSPGDNYGYTF. The DNA for the CDR3 is TGTGCCAGCTCACCTGGGGATAACTATGGCTACACCTTC. The rearrangement links TRBV18 to TRBJ1-2; D gene uncertain. The CDR3 totals 13 residues. The germline gives CDR1 KGHSH, CDR2 LQKENI. Trimming left V 3 bases short and J 1 base short, with 6 bases between.

The chain employs TRBV15 and TRBJ2-7; D perhaps matches TRBD2 (6 bases). This CDR3 contains 14 residues. The V gene lost 0 bases and the J gene lost 7 bases, with 13 bases spanning the gap. From germline, CDR1 is LNHNV and CDR2 YYDKDF (reference sequence). The CDR3 spells CATSRDLKGREQYF. The CDR3 coding sequence is TGTGCCACCAGCAGAGATCTGAAGGGGAGGGAGCAGTACTTC.

The V call is TRBV5-4, the J call TRBJ2-7; tentatively, D is TRBD2 (7 bases). Germline V gene sequence: CDR1 SGHNT, CDR2 YYREEE (reference sequence). The CDR3 covers 14 residues. V was pared by 5 bases and J by 0 bases, with 12 bases between. DNA for the CDR3: TGTGCCAGCAGTTTAGGGGGGGGCTCCTACGAGCAGTACTTC. This sequence encodes CASSLGGGSYEQYF.

The chain joins TRBV11-2 to TRBJ2-2, with D perhaps matching TRBD2 (5 bases). The germline CDR1 and CDR2 sequences are SGHAT and FQNNGV. V dropped 3 bases and J dropped 2 bases, with 16 bases sitting between them. The CDR3 is 17 residues long. Here the CDR3 DNA reads TGTGCCAGCAGCTTCTCCCTGGAGGCGGCCAACACCGGGGAGCTGTTTTTT. This translates into CASSFSLEAANTGELFF.

The V call is TRBV29-1, the J call TRBJ1-1, with D possibly TRBD1 on 6 matching bases. V gave up 7 bases and J gave up 2 bases, with 11 bases separating them. CDR3 length: 12 amino acids. CDR1 SQVTM and CDR2 ANQGSEA come from the germline V gene. CDR3 sequence (DNA): TGCAGCGCCGCCGGGGGCAACACTGAAGCTTTCTTT. It specifies CSAAGGNTEAFF.

The chain couples TRBV7-9 to TRBJ2-7; perhaps TRBD2 as D (5 bases). CDR1 SEHNR and CDR2 FQNEAQ come from the germline V gene (reference sequence). The CDR3 spans 13 residues. V was cut by 5 bases and J by 5 bases, with 13 bases left in between. CDR3 protein: CASSPGSGHEQYF. CDR3 sequence (DNA): TGTGCCAGCAGCCCGGGGTCGGGCCACGAGCAGTACTTC.

This clone has a single count. The chain employs TRBV11-2 and TRBJ1-2; D perhaps matches TRBD1 (5 bases). V was trimmed by 4 bases and J by 4 bases, leaving 7 bases between them. In germline, CDR1 is SGHAT, CDR2 FQNNGV. This CDR3 spans 12 amino acids. CDR3 sequence reads: CASSWGSYGYTF. In DNA, the CDR3 is TGTGCCAGCAGCTGGGGCAGCTATGGCTACACCTTC.

V usage is TRBV28 and J usage is TRBJ1-2; no definite D call. This CDR3 spans 10 amino acids. The germline gives CDR1 MDHEN, CDR2 SYDVKM. V lost 6 bases, J lost 9 bases, and 8 bases lay in between. DNA of the CDR3: TGTGCCAGCAGCCTCGGGCGCTACACCTTC. This gives the protein CASSLGRYTF.

The V and J genes are TRBV4-3 and TRBJ2-1, with D perhaps matching TRBD1 (6 bases). CDR1 LGHNA and CDR2 YSLEER come from the germline V gene. The CDR3 length is 18 residues. V gave up 4 bases and J gave up 0 bases, with 19 bases separating them. The CDR3 coding sequence is TGCGCCAGCAGCCGTAGTTGGACAGCCCAAAGCTCCTACAATGAGCAGTTCTTC. This gives the protein CASSRSWTAQSSYNEQFF.

The rearrangement joins TRBV10-3 to TRBJ1-5; D is possibly TRBD1 (6 bases). V lost 1 base and J lost 4, with 14 bases in between. This CDR3 contains 16 residues. The V gene's germline CDR1 is ENHRY and CDR2 SYGVKD. CDR3 nucleotides: TGTGCCATCAGTGAGTTCGGAGGGGGGCAGAATCAGCCCCAGCATTTT. This codes for CAISEFGGGQNQPQHF.

The rearrangement uses TRBV4-3 and TRBJ1-5, with D uncertain. V lost 3 bases and J lost 5, with 14 bases in between. This CDR3 region has 15 residues. CDR1 LGHNA and CDR2 YSLEER come from the germline V gene. The CDR3 bases are TGCGCCAGCAGCCACCTAGGCCCGTCAGATCAGCCCCAGCATTTT. This gives the protein CASSHLGPSDQPQHF.

The chain's CDR3 is CATSDPSSGSTDTQYF. The DNA of the CDR3 is TGTGCCACCAGTGACCCCTCTAGCGGTAGCACAGATACGCAGTATTTT. The genes are TRBV24-1 and TRBJ2-3; 7 bases agree with TRBD2. The junction had 6 bases not matched to a gene; V was cut back by 4 bases and J by 0 bases. Germline assignment: CDR1 KGHDR and CDR2 SFDVKD. The CDR3 length is 16 residues.

The chain links TRBV27 to TRBJ2-2; D is ambiguous. V was shortened by 1 base and J by 3 bases, with 3 bases between the two germline ends. Germline CDR1 and CDR2: MNHEY and SMNVEV (reference sequence). The CDR3 loop spans 13 amino acids. CDR3 sequence (DNA): TGTGCCAGCAGTTTATTCGACACCGGGGAGCTGTTTTTT. Translating it yields CASSLFDTGELFF.

This clone was observed once. The rearrangement links TRBV18 to TRBJ1-2; no clear D. This CDR3 comprises 13 residues. V dropped 4 bases and J dropped 8 bases, with 14 bases sitting between them. Germline V gives CDR1 KGHSH, CDR2 LQKENI. The DNA for the CDR3 is TGTGCCAGCTCACACATATCTACTCAGGGCTACACCTTC. Translated: CASSHISTQGYTF. The full variable domain, with the rest looked up from reference TRBV18 and TRBJ1-2, is NAGVMQNPRHLVRRRGQEARLRCSPMKGHSHVYWYRQLPEEGLKFMVYLQKENIIDESGMPKERFSAEFPKEGPSILRIQQVVRGDSAAYFCASSHISTQGYTFGSGTRLTVV.

The chain joins TRBV4-1 to TRBJ2-4, with 8 nucleotides matching TRBD1. Unmatched junction bases numbered 14, after V lost 4 bases and J lost 0 bases. The CDR3 spans 19 residues. The germline CDR1 and CDR2 sequences are MGHRA and YSYEKL. CDR3 amino acids: CASSRTRDRTRTAKNIQYF. CDR3 nucleotide sequence: TGCGCCAGCAGCCGCACCAGGGACAGGACGAGGACAGCCAAAAACATTCAGTACTTC.

The chain has TRBV19 and TRBJ2-7; 8 nucleotides agree with TRBD1. The CDR3 runs to 14 residues. Germline assignment: CDR1 LNHDA and CDR2 SQIVND (reference sequence). The V gene end was trimmed by 5 bases and the J gene end by 6 bases; junction bases not matched to a gene: 9. The DNA for the CDR3 is TGTGCCAGTAGTGCCGGGACAGGCCAACGCGAGCAGTACTTC. Its protein product is CASSAGTGQREQYF.

The chain employs TRBV5-1 and TRBJ2-3; 7 nucleotides match TRBD2. Germline assignment: CDR1 SGHRS and CDR2 YFSETQ. This CDR3 is 15 amino acids long. Trimming removed 1 base from V and 3 bases from J; junction bases left unmatched: 5. The CDR3 loop is CASSLSLAATDTQYF. Written as DNA, the CDR3 is TGCGCCAGCAGCTTGAGTCTAGCGGCAACAGATACGCAGTATTTT.

The V and J genes are TRBV7-9 and TRBJ1-2; possibly TRBD1 for D (6 bases). Germline lookup yields CDR1 SEHNR and CDR2 FQNEAQ (reference sequence). Deletions cut 3 bases from V and 8 bases from J, with 19 bases between. The CDR3 has 15 residues. The CDR3 nucleotides read TGTGCCAGCAGCTTCAGAATCAGGGGAGAGGGCGGCTACACCTTC. Residues: CASSFRIRGEGGYTF.

V usage is TRBV11-1 and J usage is TRBJ1-6; D gene ambiguous. CDR1 SGHAT and CDR2 FQDESV come from the germline V gene (reference sequence). The CDR3 is 13 residues long. Trimming stripped 3 bases from V and 13 bases from J, with 13 bases between. The CDR3 DNA is TGTGCCAGCAGCTTTCGCGGTGGCCCGCCCCTCCACTTT. Its protein is CASSFRGGPPLHF.

The chain combines TRBV3-1 (or the pseudogene TRBV3-2) with TRBJ1-3; D ambiguous. Germline CDR1 reads LGHDT; CDR2 reads YNNKEL (reference sequence). Deletions cut 1 base from V and 0 bases from J, with 7 bases between. This CDR3 has 15 residues. CDR3 sequence reads: CASSQARRSGNTIYF. CDR3 DNA sequence: TGTGCCAGCAGCCAAGCAAGGCGCTCTGGAAACACCATATATTTT.

This rearrangement joins TRBV2 to TRBJ2-7; no clear D. The CDR3 contains 12 residues. V lost 7 bases and J lost 3, with 10 bases in between. Germline CDR1 and CDR2: SNHLY and FYNNEI. CDR3 sequence reads: CASNKDDYEQYF. CDR3 DNA sequence: TGTGCCAGCAACAAGGATGACTACGAGCAGTACTTC.